A single sample is the source of the 20 T cell receptor beta chains below, sequenced in a study of shared clonotypes between healthy human individuals. Assay: immunoSEQ multiplex PCR; the TCRdb copy retains only in-frame clones and omits some. The sample lists approximately 980,000 clones, 76% occurring once. The specimen was memory CD4+ T cells sorted from blood. As to subset: CD45RA-negative fraction. The receptors shown here come from a man between 18 and 29 years old in good health.

The count of this clone is one. The chain links TRBV30 to TRBJ1-2; D call uncertain. Germline V gives CDR1 GTSNPN, CDR2 SVGIG (reference sequence). V lost 2 bases and J 0 bases, leaving 7 bases between the germline ends. The CDR3 has 13 amino acids. The CDR3 protein is CAWSRDSNYGYTF. The CDR3 DNA follows: TGTGCCTGGAGTCGGGATTCTAACTATGGCTACACCTTC.

The rearrangement links TRBV5-1 to TRBJ2-7; D might be TRBD1 (6 bases). Trimming removed 7 bases from V and 5 bases from J, with 16 bases in between. Germline CDR1 SGHRS, CDR2 YFSETQ. The CDR3 runs to 13 residues. The CDR3 bases are TGCGCCAGCGGCACCGGGACAAGCCACGAGCAGTACTTC. Amino acids: CASGTGTSHEQYF.

The chain combines TRBV6-1 with TRBJ1-2; D is unclear. Germline V gene sequence: CDR1 MNHNS, CDR2 SASEGT. Between the trimmed V and J ends, which lost 2 bases and 2 bases, there was a span of 12 bases. The CDR3 is made up of 15 amino acids. Written as DNA, the CDR3 is TGTGCCAGCAGTGAAAGGTCCTCCGGGAACTATGGCTACACCTTC. Translating it yields CASSERSSGNYGYTF.

This clone was picked up one time. Other DNA sequences in the same sample also yield this CDR3. CDR3 protein: CASSVGGGETQYF. The CDR3 nucleotides are TGTGCCAGCAGCGTAGGCGGGGGAGAGACCCAGTACTTC. This rearrangement joins TRBV9 to TRBJ2-5, with 7 bases matching TRBD2. The CDR3 runs 13 residues. V shed 0 bases, J shed 4 bases, and the junction held 0 bases outside the gene matches. The V gene's germline CDR1 is SGDLS and CDR2 YYNGEE.

The CDR3 reads CASSWGGFETQYF. The CDR3 region has the DNA TGTGCCAGCAGCTGGGGAGGGTTCGAGACCCAGTACTTC. The chain is built from TRBV7-2 and TRBJ2-5; the match to TRBD2 covers 7 bases. The CDR3 is 13 amino acids. Germline CDR1 and CDR2: SGHTA and FQGNSA. The junction had 4 bases not matched to a gene; V was cut back by 4 bases and J by 5 bases.

The rearrangement uses TRBV19 and TRBJ2-1; perhaps D is TRBD1 or TRBD2 (5 bases each). The V and J ends lost 3 bases and 9 bases respectively, with 6 bases between them. Germline V CDR1 and CDR2: LNHDA, SQIVND (reference sequence). This CDR3 comprises 11 residues. The CDR3 here is CASSIGAEQFF. CDR3 nucleotide sequence: TGTGCCAGTAGTATCGGGGCTGAGCAGTTCTTC.

The chain employs TRBV4-1 and TRBJ2-7, with 9 bases that match TRBD1. V was pared by 0 bases and J by 5 bases, with 5 bases of the junction left unmatched. The CDR3 covers 15 residues. The germline V gene has CDR1 MGHRA and CDR2 YSYEKL. CDR3 nucleotides: TGCGCCAGCAGCCAAGAAATAGACAGGGGGGACGAGCAGTACTTC. Its protein is CASSQEIDRGDEQYF.

The V call is TRBV11-2, the J call TRBJ2-7; 12 positions agree with TRBD2. Per the germline V gene, CDR1 is SGHAT and CDR2 is FQNNGV. Unmatched junction bases numbered 1, after V lost 0 bases and J lost 4 bases. The CDR3 sequence is 15 residues long. CDR3 protein: CASSLETSGRYEQYF. The DNA for the CDR3 is TGTGCCAGCAGCTTAGAGACTAGCGGGAGATACGAGCAGTACTTC.

A single count supports this clone. V is TRBV7-9 and J is TRBJ2-2; 7 bases map to TRBD2. The V gene's germline CDR1 is SEHNR and CDR2 FQNEAQ (reference sequence). CDR3 size: 15 residues. After removal of 3 bases from V and 0 bases from J, the junction contained 1 base not matched to a gene. The CDR3 nucleotides read TGTGCCAGCAGCTTTGGGACTACGAACACCGGGGAGCTGTTTTTT. This encodes CASSFGTTNTGELFF. The whole variable domain, filled in from reference TRBV7-9 and TRBJ2-2, reads DTGVSQNPRHKITKRGQNVTFRCDPISEHNRLYWYRQTLGQGPEFLTYFQNEAQLEKSRLLSDRFSAERPKGSFSTLEIQRTEQGDSAMYLCASSFGTTNTGELFFGEGSRLTVL.

V is TRBV7-9 and J is TRBJ1-2; tentative D call: TRBD1 (5 bases). The CDR3 has 14 residues. CDR1 and CDR2 (germline): SEHNR, FQNEAQ (reference sequence). Trimming took 3 bases from V and 4 from J, leaving 12 bases between them. The CDR3 DNA reads as TGTGCCAGCAGCTTCAAGACAGTCATCTATGGCTACACCTTC. Encoded protein: CASSFKTVIYGYTF.

The V gene is TRBV5-6, the J gene TRBJ2-5; 14 bases line up with TRBD2. The CDR3 totals 16 residues. CDR1 and CDR2 from the germline V gene are SGHDT and YYEEEE. With 4 bases clipped from V and 1 base from J, the junction kept 3 bases outside the gene matches. The DNA for the CDR3 is TGTGCCAGCAGCCAGACTAGCGGGAGGGGCCAAGAGACCCAGTACTTC. Its translation is CASSQTSGRGQETQYF.

The chain is built from TRBV9 and TRBJ1-2, with D possibly TRBD1 on 5 matching bases. V was pared by 4 bases and J by 6 bases, with 16 bases between. From germline, CDR1 is SGDLS and CDR2 YYNGEE. The CDR3 has 14 amino acids. The CDR3 coding sequence is TGTGCCAGCAGCCGCGGGGGTTCGGTAAATGGCTACACCTTC. The encoded protein is CASSRGGSVNGYTF. The full variable domain, completed using reference TRBV9 and TRBJ1-2, is DSGVTQTPKHLITATGQRVTLRCSPRSGDLSVYWYQQSLDQGLQFLIQYYNGEERAKGNILERFSAQQFPDLHSELNLSSLELGDSALYFCASSRGGSVNGYTFGSGTRLTVV.

V usage is TRBV15 and J usage is TRBJ1-1; no definite D call. Germline loops: CDR1 LNHNV, CDR2 YYDKDF (reference sequence). Trimming pared 3 bases from V and 0 bases from J, leaving 8 bases between. The CDR3 is made up of 14 amino acids. The CDR3 sequence is CATSRTGVNTEAFF. The DNA for the CDR3 is TGTGCCACCAGCAGGACCGGGGTGAACACTGAAGCTTTCTTT.

The chain recombines TRBV27 with TRBJ1-1; the D gene is possibly TRBD1 (5 bases). Germline-derived CDR1 and CDR2 are MNHEY and SMNVEV (reference sequence). V lost 6 bases and J lost 1, with 9 bases in between. This CDR3 spans 13 amino acids. CDR3 sequence: CASRLGGNTEAFF. In nucleotides, the CDR3 is TGTGCCAGCAGGTTGGGGGGGAACACTGAAGCTTTCTTT.

The chain couples TRBV7-2 to TRBJ2-7; D ambiguous. V dropped 1 base and J dropped 4 bases, with 11 bases sitting between them. The CDR3 runs to 14 residues. Germline V gene data show CDR1 as SGHTA and CDR2 as FQGNSA. In DNA, the CDR3 is TGTGCCAGCAGCTTAGGCCCGGGTCCATACGAGCAGTACTTC. Its translation: CASSLGPGPYEQYF.

The chain uses TRBV12-5 and TRBJ1-6; 8 bases match TRBD1. CDR1 is LGHNT and CDR2 is FRNRAP in the germline V gene. The V and J ends lost 1 base and 10 bases, in that order; junction bases with no gene match: 6. The CDR3 has 15 amino acids. The CDR3 bases are TGTGCTAGTGGTTTGGGAGACAGGGGTTTCTCACCCCTCCACTTT. This codes for CASGLGDRGFSPLHF.

J is TRBJ1-4 and V is TRBV28; D not certain. Germline V gene sequence: CDR1 MDHEN, CDR2 SYDVKM. The CDR3 contains 14 residues. Trimming pared 3 bases from V and 7 bases from J, leaving 12 bases between. CDR3 DNA: TGTGCCAGCAGTTTGGGAGCAGGTAGTGAAAAACTGTTTTTT. It is translated as CASSLGAGSEKLFF.

The V call is TRBV20-1, the J call TRBJ2-3; unclear D gene. In germline, CDR1 is DFQATT, CDR2 SNEGSKA (reference sequence). V dropped 3 bases and J dropped 7 bases, with 8 bases sitting between them. The CDR3 spans 11 residues. The CDR3 sequence is CSASPENTQYF. The CDR3 DNA sequence: TGCAGTGCTAGCCCCGAGAATACGCAGTATTTT.

This chain joins TRBV6-4 and TRBJ2-2; weak D call: TRBD2 (5 bases). The length of the CDR3 is 13 residues. V lost 2 bases and J 4 bases, leaving 5 bases between the germline ends. Germline V gene sequence: CDR1 MRHNA, CDR2 SNTAGT. The CDR3 bases are TGTGCCAGCAGTGACGCGGGCACCGGGGAGCTGTTTTTT. It encodes CASSDAGTGELFF.

The chain combines TRBV14 with TRBJ2-7, with 9 bases matching TRBD2. The junction had 7 bases not matched to a gene; V was cut back by 5 bases and J by 2 bases. This CDR3 is built from 15 residues. The germline CDR1 and CDR2 sequences are SGHDN and FVKESK. CDR3 sequence (DNA): TGTGCCAGCAGCTATAGGGCGGGAGGGCCCTACGAGCAGTACTTC. This encodes CASSYRAGGPYEQYF. Filled out from reference TRBV14 and TRBJ2-7, the complete variable domain reads EAGVTQFPSHSVIEKGQTVTLRCDPISGHDNLYWYRRVMGKEIKFLLHFVKESKQDESGMPNNRFLAERTGGTYSTLKVQPAELEDSGVYFCASSYRAGGPYEQYFGPGTRLTVT.